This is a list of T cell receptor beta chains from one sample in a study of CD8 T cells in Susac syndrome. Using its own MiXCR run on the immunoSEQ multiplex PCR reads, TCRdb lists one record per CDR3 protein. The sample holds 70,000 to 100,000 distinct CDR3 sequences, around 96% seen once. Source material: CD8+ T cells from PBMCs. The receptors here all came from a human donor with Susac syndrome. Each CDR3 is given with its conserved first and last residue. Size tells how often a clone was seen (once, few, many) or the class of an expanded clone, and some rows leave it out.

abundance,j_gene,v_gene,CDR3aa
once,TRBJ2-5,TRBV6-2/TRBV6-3,CASSPTSGFQETQYF
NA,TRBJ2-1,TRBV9,CASSVGGGNEQFF
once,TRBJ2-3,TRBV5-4,CASSEDRDTDTQYF
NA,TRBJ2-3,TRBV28,CASTRKRQSTDTQYF
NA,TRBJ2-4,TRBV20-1,CSARLAGWKNIQYF
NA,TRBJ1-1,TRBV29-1,CSVEEGEATEAFF
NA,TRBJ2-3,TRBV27,CASSLFFRSTDTQYF
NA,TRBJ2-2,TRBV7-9,CASSSPSGELFF
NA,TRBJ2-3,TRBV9,CASSVGLAGGYADTQYF
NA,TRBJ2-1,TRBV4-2,CASSDTSYNEQFF
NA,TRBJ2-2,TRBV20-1,CSASPGPNTGELFF
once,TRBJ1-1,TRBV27,CASSFSRLNTEAFF
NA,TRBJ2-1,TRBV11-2,CASTYTLAGGGNEQFF
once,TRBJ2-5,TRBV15,CATSRDWGGTQYF
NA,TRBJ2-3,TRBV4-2,CASSQDPAGADTQYF
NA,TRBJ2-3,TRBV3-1,CASSQDPRGADTQYF
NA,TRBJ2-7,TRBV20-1,CSARRAGSYYYEQYF
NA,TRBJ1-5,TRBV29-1,CSVPQGRFYSNQPQHF
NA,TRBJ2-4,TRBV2,CASSPTDSVVYIQYF
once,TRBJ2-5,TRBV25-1,CASSPGTGGWAQETQYF
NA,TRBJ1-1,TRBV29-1,CSVESGPEAFF
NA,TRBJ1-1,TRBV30,CAWSRHTRGTEAFF
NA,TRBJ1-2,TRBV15,CATSRDRDRRTRDTF
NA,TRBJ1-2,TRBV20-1,CSARVAEYGYTF
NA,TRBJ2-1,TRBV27,CASRPSGGGHNEQFF
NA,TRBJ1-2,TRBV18,CASSPLIWQNYGYTF
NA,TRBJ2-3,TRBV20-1,CSASRREGADTQYF
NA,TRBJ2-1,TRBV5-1,CASSLGIGGPSYNEQFF
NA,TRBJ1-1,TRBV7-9,CASSLGSDEAFF
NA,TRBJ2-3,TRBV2,CASFRDRGQDTQYF